One sample yielded the 14 T cell receptor beta chains listed below, sequenced in a study of T cell clusters in autoimmune cytopenias. Multiplex touch-down PCR amplified TRB using TRB-A and TRB-B pools in one tube. TCRdb re-called the multiplex PCR reads; every CDR3 protein appears as one record, without DNA. This sample contains roughly 9,500 distinct CDR3 sequences. TRB was amplified from about 260 ng of peripheral blood genomic DNA per sample. Material for sequencing was peripheral blood. The source of these receptors is a human donor with an autoimmune cytopenia or autoimmune hepatitis (not recorded which).

The V and J genes are TRBV13 and TRBJ1-4. Germline lookup yields CDR1 PRHDT and CDR2 FYEKMQ (reference sequence). The CDR3 is 16 residues long. The CDR3 loop is CASSEGTAATYEKLFF.

This chain's CDR3 is CASSLDRVDTEAFF. The V call is TRBV5-1, the J call TRBJ1-1; the D call of TRBD1 rests on TCRdb alone, since no DNA is present to check it. The CDR3 is 14 residues long. Germline CDR1 and CDR2: SGHRS and YFSETQ. Drawing the rest from reference TRBV5-1 and TRBJ1-1, the complete variable domain is KAGVTQTPRYLIKTRGQQVTLSCSPISGHRSVSWYQQTPGQGLQFLFEYFSETQRNKGNFPGRFSGRQFSNSRSEMNVSTLELGDSALYLCASSLDRVDTEAFFGQGTRLTVV.

This clonotype is classed as medium-sized by frequency. The chain employs TRBV30 and TRBJ1-5. CDR3 length: 13 residues. The germline CDR1 and CDR2 sequences are GTSNPN and SVGIG (reference sequence). CDR3 region: CAWSAQWDQPQHF.

V is TRBV10-2 and J is TRBJ2-1; TCRdb calls TRBD1, which cannot be checked without DNA. Germline CDR1 is WSHSY and CDR2 is SAAADI. The CDR3 has 15 amino acids. The CDR3 spells CASRGPGGPHNEQFF.

The rearrangement joins TRBV5-6 to TRBJ1-5. Germline V lookup: CDR1 SGHDT, CDR2 YYEEEE. CDR3 length equals 16 residues. The CDR3 here is CASSLMGIYSNQPQHF.

This chain connects TRBV30 to TRBJ1-1; TCRdb outputs TRBD1, but without DNA this stays unchecked. Looked up from germline, CDR1 is GTSNPN and CDR2 is SVGIG (reference sequence). The CDR3 runs to 15 residues. The CDR3 sequence is CAWSPGDRRGTEAFF.

The chain recombines TRBV7-2 with TRBJ2-7; the TCRdb D gene call, TRBD2, has no DNA to confirm it. Germline lookup yields CDR1 SGHTA and CDR2 FQGNSA. The CDR3 totals 14 residues. The chain's CDR3 is CASSPSGLGGEQYF.

The V and J genes are TRBV19 and TRBJ1-2; TCRdb indicates TRBD1, and absent DNA this call remains unverified. The CDR3 consists of 15 residues. Germline V gives CDR1 LNHDA, CDR2 SQIVND (reference sequence). CDR3 sequence: CASSIGHVANYGYTF.

This chain connects TRBV11-2 to TRBJ1-6; TCRdb picks TRBD1, but there is no DNA to check that call. The CDR3 has 15 residues. CDR1 and CDR2 from the germline V gene are SGHAT and FQNNGV. CDR3 loop: CASSLARGENSPLHF.

V usage is TRBV20-1 and J usage is TRBJ2-1; with no DNA, the TCRdb D assignment of TRBD1 cannot be verified. The CDR3 contains 13 residues. Germline CDR1 reads DFQATT; CDR2 reads SNEGSKA (reference sequence). The CDR3 here is CSGTVPTYNEQFF.

This clonotype shows up as medium-sized (0.01 to 0.1%) by frequency. The chain carries TRBV27 and TRBJ2-3; TCRdb designates TRBD1, a call that cannot be tested without DNA. The germline V gene encodes CDR1 MNHEY and CDR2 SMNVEV (reference sequence). The CDR3 sequence is 16 residues long. The CDR3 region is CASSLFGRGGTDTQYF.

Considering frequency, this clonotype is medium-sized. The chain employs TRBV19 and TRBJ2-2; TCRdb's assignment of TRBD1 cannot be checked, as there is no DNA. Per germline, CDR1 LNHDA and CDR2 SQIVND (reference sequence). The CDR3 is made up of 15 amino acids. CDR3 sequence: CASRQDRGHTGELFF.

V is TRBV7-9 and J is TRBJ1-2; TCRdb calls TRBD1, which cannot be checked without DNA. The CDR3 contains 11 residues. Per germline, CDR1 SEHNR and CDR2 FQNEAQ (reference sequence). The CDR3 here is CASSLGGGYTF.

This clonotype counts as medium-sized (0.01 to 0.1%) by frequency. This chain links TRBV6-1 with TRBJ2-7; TCRdb gives TRBD1 as the D gene, but with no DNA this cannot be confirmed. Germline values: CDR1 MNHNS, CDR2 SASEGT. The CDR3 length is 13 residues. The CDR3 is CASSSQGPYEQYF.